The present entry profiles one T cell receptor (beta chain) with its context. Participant age was roughly 18 to 100 years, and participants resided in approximately 25 US areas. In the original workflow: Reference gene primer amplification gave nucleated cell count estimates. Clones were read by immunoSEQ multiplex PCR, and TCRdb kept only the in-frame ones, dropping some. The V and J calls and clone size come from that table; D and trimming were worked out from the DNA. Altogether 400,000 to 450,000 clones are present, 90% being singletons, with the ten largest covering 0.6%. The data derive from a study of blood T cell repertoires in COVID-19. At the level of the study: Both acute and convalescent COVID-19 samples were obtained from the United States, Italy and Spain. Sample material is recorded as cDNA or gDNA derived from T cells, B-cell-depleted T cells, or PBMCs.

The sequenced sample consisted of PBMCs or T cells enriched from blood (not recorded which). The clonotype originates from a man aged 18 to 29 who had recovered from COVID-19.

The CDR3, as DNA: TGTGCCAGCAGGGGACAGAACTCCTACGAGCAGTACTTC. It translates to CASRGQNSYEQYF. The chain links TRBV7-9 to TRBJ2-7; 7 bases map to TRBD1. Per the germline V gene, CDR1 is SEHNR and CDR2 is FQNEAQ (reference sequence). After removal of 6 bases from V and 0 bases from J, the junction contained 2 bases not matched to a gene. The CDR3 loop spans 13 amino acids.